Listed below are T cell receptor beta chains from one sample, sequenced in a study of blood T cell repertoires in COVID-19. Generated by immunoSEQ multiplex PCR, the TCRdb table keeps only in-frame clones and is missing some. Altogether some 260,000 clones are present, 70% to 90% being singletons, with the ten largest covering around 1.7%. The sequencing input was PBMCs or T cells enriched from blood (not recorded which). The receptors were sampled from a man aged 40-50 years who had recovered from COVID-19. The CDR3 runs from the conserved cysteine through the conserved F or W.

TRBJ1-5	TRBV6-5	CASKSGGNQPQHF
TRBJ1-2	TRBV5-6	CASSLEVRRGYGYTF
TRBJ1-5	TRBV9	CASSVVGQGRNQPQHF
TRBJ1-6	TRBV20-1	CSASPGSPLHF
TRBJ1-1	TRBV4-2	CASSQDQGREAFF
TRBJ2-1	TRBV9	CASSSGLAGGSYNEQFF
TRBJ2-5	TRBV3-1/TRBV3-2	CASSREETQYF
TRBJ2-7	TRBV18	CASSPNTGTGDEQYF
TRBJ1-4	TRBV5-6	CASSLMDRGAEKLFF
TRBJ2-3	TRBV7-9	CASSLVGTSGRGDTQYF
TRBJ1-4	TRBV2	CASRAAGQGSEKLFF
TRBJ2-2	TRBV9	CASSRGLAGSTGELFF
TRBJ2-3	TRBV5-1	CASSTDIPGTDTQYF